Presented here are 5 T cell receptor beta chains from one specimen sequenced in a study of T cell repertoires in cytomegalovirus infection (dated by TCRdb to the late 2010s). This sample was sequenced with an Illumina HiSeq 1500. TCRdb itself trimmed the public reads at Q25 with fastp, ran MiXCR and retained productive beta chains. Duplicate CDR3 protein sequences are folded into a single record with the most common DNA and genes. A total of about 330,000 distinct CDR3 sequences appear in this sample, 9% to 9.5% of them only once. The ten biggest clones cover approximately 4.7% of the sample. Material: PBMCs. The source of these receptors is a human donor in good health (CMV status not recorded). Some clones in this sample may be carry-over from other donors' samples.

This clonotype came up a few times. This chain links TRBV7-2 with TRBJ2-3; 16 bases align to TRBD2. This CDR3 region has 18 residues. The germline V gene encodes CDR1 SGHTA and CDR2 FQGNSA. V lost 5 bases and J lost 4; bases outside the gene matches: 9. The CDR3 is CASSPHGTSGGGSDTQYF. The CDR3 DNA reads TGTGCCAGCAGCCCGCACGGGACTAGCGGGGGGGGGTCAGATACGCAGTATTTT.

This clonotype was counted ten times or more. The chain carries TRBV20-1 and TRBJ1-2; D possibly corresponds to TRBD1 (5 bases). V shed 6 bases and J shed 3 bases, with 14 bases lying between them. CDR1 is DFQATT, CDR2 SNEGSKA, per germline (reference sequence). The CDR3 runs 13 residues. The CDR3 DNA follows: TGCAGTGCAGGGGTGGAGCTGTACTATGGCTACACCTTC. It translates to CSAGVELYYGYTF.

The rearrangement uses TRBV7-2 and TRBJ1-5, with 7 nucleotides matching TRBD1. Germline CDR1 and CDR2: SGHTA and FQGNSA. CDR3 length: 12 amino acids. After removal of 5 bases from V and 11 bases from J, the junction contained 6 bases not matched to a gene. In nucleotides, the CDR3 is TGTGCCAGCAGCGCTGGGGGGACAGCCCAGCATTTT. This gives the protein CASSAGGTAQHF.

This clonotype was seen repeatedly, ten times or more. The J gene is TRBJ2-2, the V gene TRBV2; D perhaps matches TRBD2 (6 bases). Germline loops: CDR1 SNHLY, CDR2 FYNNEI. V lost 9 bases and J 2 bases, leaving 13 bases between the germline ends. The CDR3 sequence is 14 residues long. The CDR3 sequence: CARRGTINTGELFF. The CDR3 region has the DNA TGTGCCAGGCGGGGCACCATCAACACCGGGGAGCTGTTTTTT.

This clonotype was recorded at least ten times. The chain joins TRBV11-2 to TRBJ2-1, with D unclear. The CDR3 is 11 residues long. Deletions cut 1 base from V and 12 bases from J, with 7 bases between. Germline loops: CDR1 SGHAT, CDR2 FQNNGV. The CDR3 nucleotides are TGTGCCAGCAGCTTAGCCGGGCGGCAGTTCTTC. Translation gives CASSLAGRQFF.